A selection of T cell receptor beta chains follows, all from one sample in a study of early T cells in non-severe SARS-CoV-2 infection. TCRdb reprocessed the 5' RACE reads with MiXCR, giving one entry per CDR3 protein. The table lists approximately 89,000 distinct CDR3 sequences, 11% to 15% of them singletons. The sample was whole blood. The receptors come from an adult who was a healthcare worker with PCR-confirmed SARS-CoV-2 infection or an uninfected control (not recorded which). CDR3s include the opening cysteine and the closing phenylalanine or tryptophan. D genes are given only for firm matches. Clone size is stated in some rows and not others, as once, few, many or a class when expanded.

DNA: TGTGCCAGCAGAAGGCAGGGCGGGGATAGAAATGAGCAGTTCTTC
CDR3: CASRRQGGDRNEQFF
D: NA
size: few
J: TRBJ2-1
V: TRBV2

DNA: TGTGCCAGCAGTCTCACCACAGCTAGCAATCAGCCCCAGCATTTT
CDR3: CASSLTTASNQPQHF
D: NA
size: few
J: TRBJ1-5
V: TRBV7-6

DNA: TGTGCCAGCAGTTTAAGGACAGGGATGGCCTACGAGCAGTACTTC
CDR3: CASSLRTGMAYEQYF
D: TRBD1
size: NA
J: TRBJ2-7
V: TRBV27

DNA: TGTGCCAGCAGCCAAGGTCGGGCAGGGAAAGTCTACGAGCAGTACTTC
CDR3: CASSQGRAGKVYEQYF
D: NA
size: many
J: TRBJ2-7
V: TRBV14

DNA: TGTGCCAGCAGCCAAGTTAATCCTGAGACCCAGTACTTC
CDR3: CASSQVNPETQYF
D: NA
size: NA
J: TRBJ2-5
V: TRBV3-1

DNA: TGTGCCAGCAGCAAATGGCAGGAGGAAAAACTGTTTTTT
CDR3: CASSKWQEEKLFF
D: NA
size: few
J: TRBJ1-4
V: TRBV5-4

DNA: TGTGCCAGCAGCCTAAGCCCTAGCGGGGGATCCGGGGAGCTGTTTTTT
CDR3: CASSLSPSGGSGELFF
D: TRBD2
size: many
J: TRBJ2-2
V: TRBV7-3

DNA: TGTGCCAGCAGCTTAGGGGACAGGCCGAATTCACCCCTCCACTTT
CDR3: CASSLGDRPNSPLHF
D: TRBD1
size: NA
J: TRBJ1-6
V: TRBV11-2

DNA: TGTGCCAGCAGTTTACAGGCCAATCAGCCCCAGCATTTT
CDR3: CASSLQANQPQHF
D: NA
size: NA
J: TRBJ1-5
V: TRBV12-3/TRBV12-4

DNA: TGTGCCAGCAGCTTAGCTGGGGCGGGCGCAGATACGCAGTATTTT
CDR3: CASSLAGAGADTQYF
D: NA
size: few
J: TRBJ2-3
V: TRBV11-2

DNA: TGCGCCAGCAGTGAAGCCCCTCAAGAGACCCAGTACTTC
CDR3: CASSEAPQETQYF
D: NA
size: few
J: TRBJ2-5
V: TRBV10-1

DNA: TGTGCCAGCGGAGTGGGAGGCTACACCTTC
CDR3: CASGVGGYTF
D: NA
size: once
J: TRBJ1-2
V: TRBV28

DNA: TGTGCCAGCACTTCCTTGGACAGGCAGGAGACCCAGTACTTC
CDR3: CASTSLDRQETQYF
D: TRBD1
size: NA
J: TRBJ2-5
V: TRBV7-9

DNA: TGTGCCAGCAGTTTACGGGAGAATAATTCACCCCTCCACTTT
CDR3: CASSLRENNSPLHF
D: NA
size: NA
J: TRBJ1-6
V: TRBV12-3/TRBV12-4

DNA: TGTGCCAGCTACAGCAGCACAGATACGCAGTATTTT
CDR3: CASYSSTDTQYF
D: NA
size: NA
J: TRBJ2-3
V: TRBV18

DNA: TGTGCCAGCAGCTTTCCCAGGGGTGTCATCACTGAAGCTTTCTTT
CDR3: CASSFPRGVITEAFF
D: NA
size: NA
J: TRBJ1-1
V: TRBV5-8

DNA: TGTGCCACCAGCATCTCAACAAGTGATATGCCCTACAATGAGCAGTTCTTC
CDR3: CATSISTSDMPYNEQFF
D: NA
size: many
J: TRBJ2-1
V: TRBV15

DNA: TGTGCCAGCAGCCTGGATTTGGGCAACAATGAGCAGTTCTTC
CDR3: CASSLDLGNNEQFF
D: NA
size: few
J: TRBJ2-1
V: TRBV9

DNA: TGCAGTGCTAGGGAGGGGGCAGGCGGAATCGAGCAGTACTTC
CDR3: CSAREGAGGIEQYF
D: NA
size: many
J: TRBJ2-7
V: TRBV20-1

DNA: TGTGCCACCGCGGGTACTGGGACGTCCTACGAGCAGTACTTC
CDR3: CATAGTGTSYEQYF
D: NA
size: few
J: TRBJ2-7
V: TRBV6-5

DNA: TGTGCCAGCAGCTTAGTCGCAACCGGGGGCAAAAACATTCAGTACTTC
CDR3: CASSLVATGGKNIQYF
D: NA
size: many
J: TRBJ2-4
V: TRBV7-8

DNA: TGTGCCAGCAGTTCCAACAGGGGGCTAAGCGAGCAGTACTTC
CDR3: CASSSNRGLSEQYF
D: TRBD1
size: many
J: TRBJ2-7
V: TRBV12-3/TRBV12-4

DNA: TGTGCCAGTAAGAAGGGGGGCTCTGGAAATCAGCCCCAGCATTTT
CDR3: CASKKGGSGNQPQHF
D: NA
size: few
J: TRBJ1-5
V: TRBV19

DNA: TGCAGCGTTGCACAGGGAATCCAAGAGACCCAGTACTTC
CDR3: CSVAQGIQETQYF
D: NA
size: many
J: TRBJ2-5
V: TRBV29-1

DNA: TGTGCCAGCCAAGCGGGGGGGACAGATACGCAGTATTTT
CDR3: CASQAGGTDTQYF
D: TRBD2
size: few
J: TRBJ2-3
V: TRBV12-3/TRBV12-4

DNA: TGCAGCGTTGAATATGGGGGGGCCGCAGATACGCAGTATTTT
CDR3: CSVEYGGAADTQYF
D: NA
size: NA
J: TRBJ2-3
V: TRBV29-1

DNA: TGTGCCAGCAGTTTTCCGAGGGTAGCGACTGAAGCTTTCTTT
CDR3: CASSFPRVATEAFF
D: NA
size: many
J: TRBJ1-1
V: TRBV12-3/TRBV12-4

DNA: TGTGCCTGGGCTGAACAGAGCTCCTATAATTCACCCCTCCACTTT
CDR3: CAWAEQSSYNSPLHF
D: NA
size: NA
J: TRBJ1-6
V: TRBV30

DNA: TGCGCCACCTCTAGCGGGAGGGATCTCGAGCAGTACTTC
CDR3: CATSSGRDLEQYF
D: TRBD2
size: NA
J: TRBJ2-7
V: TRBV10-2

DNA: TGTGCCAGCAGTTTATACCGGGCGAACACCGGGGAGCTGTTTTTT
CDR3: CASSLYRANTGELFF
D: NA
size: few
J: TRBJ2-2
V: TRBV27

DNA: TGTGCCAGCAGCTTAGACAGGTCGGGCGAGCAGTACTTC
CDR3: CASSLDRSGEQYF
D: NA
size: NA
J: TRBJ2-7
V: TRBV7-9

DNA: TGCGCCAGCAGCTTGCCGACGACAGGCGCCTACGAGCAGTACTTC
CDR3: CASSLPTTGAYEQYF
D: NA
size: NA
J: TRBJ2-7
V: TRBV5-1

DNA: TGTGCCATCAGTGAGTGGCTAGCGAGAGGAAGGAAGAGCACAGATACGCAGTATTTT
CDR3: CAISEWLARGRKSTDTQYF
D: NA
size: NA
J: TRBJ2-3
V: TRBV10-3

DNA: TGCGCCAGCAGCTTGATTAGCTCTGGGGCCAACGTCCTGACTTTC
CDR3: CASSLISSGANVLTF
D: NA
size: few
J: TRBJ2-6
V: TRBV5-1

DNA: TGCGCCAGCAGCTTGAACGTACCGGGACAGGGAGTTCCGAACACTGAAGCTTTCTTT
CDR3: CASSLNVPGQGVPNTEAFF
D: TRBD1
size: many
J: TRBJ1-1
V: TRBV5-1

DNA: TGTGCCATCAGTGAGTCACTAGCGGGACCGAACACCGGGGAGCTGTTTTTT
CDR3: CAISESLAGPNTGELFF
D: TRBD2
size: many
J: TRBJ2-2
V: TRBV10-3

DNA: TGCGCCAGCAGCCCGGGAGGCCCCCTCTACGAGCAGTACTTC
CDR3: CASSPGGPLYEQYF
D: TRBD2
size: many
J: TRBJ2-7
V: TRBV5-1

DNA: TGTGCCAGCAACCGTTACAATGAGCAGTTCTTC
CDR3: CASNRYNEQFF
D: NA
size: few
J: TRBJ2-1
V: TRBV5-6

DNA: TGTGCCAGCACTCCTTCAAGCGGTCGGGACGAGCAGTACTTC
CDR3: CASTPSSGRDEQYF
D: NA
size: NA
J: TRBJ2-7
V: TRBV13

DNA: TGCGCCAGCAGCTTGGGGGTAGCGGGCCCTACTAGCACAGATACGCAGTATTTT
CDR3: CASSLGVAGPTSTDTQYF
D: TRBD2
size: many
J: TRBJ2-3
V: TRBV5-1

DNA: TGCGCCAGCAGCTTGGTCCGCAGGGGGGGTTACGAGCAGTACTTC
CDR3: CASSLVRRGGYEQYF
D: NA
size: few
J: TRBJ2-7
V: TRBV5-1

DNA: TGTGCCAGCAGCCAAGAGGACAGGGGGCTGTACCAAGAGACCCAGTACTTC
CDR3: CASSQEDRGLYQETQYF
D: TRBD1
size: few
J: TRBJ2-5
V: TRBV3-1

DNA: TGTGCCAGCAGCCCTAGCGGGGTTAGTTACGAGCAGTACTTC
CDR3: CASSPSGVSYEQYF
D: TRBD2
size: few
J: TRBJ2-7
V: TRBV7-2

DNA: TGTGCCAGCAGCGGGACTAGCTATACCACAGATACGCAGTATTTT
CDR3: CASSGTSYTTDTQYF
D: TRBD2
size: many
J: TRBJ2-3
V: TRBV9

DNA: TGTGCCAGCAGCCGAGGGACTAGCGGGGACCGCGAGCAGTTCTTC
CDR3: CASSRGTSGDREQFF
D: TRBD2
size: few
J: TRBJ2-1
V: TRBV12-3/TRBV12-4

DNA: TGTGCCAGCTCAGGGGCGAGTGAAAAACTGTTTTTT
CDR3: CASSGASEKLFF
D: NA
size: NA
J: TRBJ1-4
V: TRBV7-9

DNA: TGTGCCGCAAGGTTCGATCAGCCCCAGCATTTT
CDR3: CAARFDQPQHF
D: NA
size: NA
J: TRBJ1-5
V: TRBV21-1

DNA: TGCAGCGCCAGCACAGATACGCAGTATTTT
CDR3: CSASTDTQYF
D: NA
size: NA
J: TRBJ2-3
V: TRBV29-1

DNA: TGTGCCAGCAGTGAATTTATGGTACGGAACATTCAGTACTTC
CDR3: CASSEFMVRNIQYF
D: NA
size: few
J: TRBJ2-4
V: TRBV2

DNA: TGCAGCGTTGAATCGACCGGACGAGGCGTGGGAGATACGCAGTATTTT
CDR3: CSVESTGRGVGDTQYF
D: NA
size: many
J: TRBJ2-3
V: TRBV29-1

DNA: TGCAGTGCTAGAGGCTTCAACGTCCGGGGGGGTGTGTACAATGAGCAGTTCTTC
CDR3: CSARGFNVRGGVYNEQFF
D: TRBD2
size: many
J: TRBJ2-1
V: TRBV20-1

DNA: TGTGCCAGCAGCTTGGCGGTCGGATTTAGTGAGCAGTTCTTC
CDR3: CASSLAVGFSEQFF
D: NA
size: few
J: TRBJ2-1
V: TRBV5-4

DNA: TGTACCAGCTCACCACGCAGGGCTAACACAGATACGCAGTATTTT
CDR3: CTSSPRRANTDTQYF
D: NA
size: NA
J: TRBJ2-3
V: TRBV18

DNA: TGCGCCAGCAGTGAGCTGGGGGAGCAGCATGAGCAGTTCTTC
CDR3: CASSELGEQHEQFF
D: NA
size: few
J: TRBJ2-1
V: TRBV10-2

DNA: TGTGCCAGCAGTTACCGGACTAGCTCAGATACGCAGTATTTT
CDR3: CASSYRTSSDTQYF
D: TRBD2
size: few
J: TRBJ2-3
V: TRBV6-6